This TCR beta chain was retrieved from a study of glioma-infiltrating T cells. This CDR3 region has 20 residues. Germline values: CDR1 LGHNA, CDR2 YSLEER. The V segment lost 1 base and the J segment 8 bases; nucleotides outside the gene matches: 21. Study-wide results and caveats: Non-neoplastic patients had below-expected tissue-blood divergence, while all gliomas exceeded expectation.

Amplification of TCR alpha and beta CDR3 regions from RNA used iRepertoire nested multiplex PCR. TCRdb fed the multiplex PCR reads into MiXCR, producing one record per CDR3 protein. The sample lists about 110,000 distinct CDR3 sequences; 20% to 25% were seen once. This clonotype has at least ten counts. Antigen specificity is unknown. The sample taken for sequencing was glioma tissue, nonneoplastic brain tissue, or PBMCs (not recorded which). V and J are TRBV4-3 and TRBJ2-1, with 9 bases matching TRBD2. The TCR originated in a human donor with low-grade glioma or glioblastoma, undergoing nonglioma brain surgery, or in good health (not recorded which). The CDR3 loop is CASSQGWVGSGSPYVDEQFF. CDR3 sequence (DNA): TGCGCCAGCAGCCAAGGTTGGGTGGGTAGCGGGAGCCCCTACGTCGATGAGCAGTTCTTC.